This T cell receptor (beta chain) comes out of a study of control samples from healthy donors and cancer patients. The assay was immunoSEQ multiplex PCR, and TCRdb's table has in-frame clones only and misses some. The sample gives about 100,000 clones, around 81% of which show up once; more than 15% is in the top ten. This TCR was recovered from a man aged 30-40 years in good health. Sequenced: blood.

The chain's CDR3 is CASRAPGQGSGYTF. CDR3 bases: TGTGCCAGCAGGGCTCCGGGACAGGGATCCGGCTACACCTTC. J is TRBJ1-2 and V is TRBV25-1; TRBD1 matches at 9 bases. Per the germline V gene, CDR1 is MGHDK and CDR2 is SYGVNS. The CDR3 is 14 residues long. V was pared by 6 bases and J by 8 bases, with 10 bases of the junction left unmatched.